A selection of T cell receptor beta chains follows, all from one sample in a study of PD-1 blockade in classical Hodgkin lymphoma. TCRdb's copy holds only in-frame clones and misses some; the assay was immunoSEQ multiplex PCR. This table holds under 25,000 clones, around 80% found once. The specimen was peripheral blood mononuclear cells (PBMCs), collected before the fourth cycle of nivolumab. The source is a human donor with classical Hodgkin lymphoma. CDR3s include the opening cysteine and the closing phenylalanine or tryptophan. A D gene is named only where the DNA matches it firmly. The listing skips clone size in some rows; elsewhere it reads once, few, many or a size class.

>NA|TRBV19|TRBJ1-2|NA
TGTGCCAGTAGTATCATTATAGCGAACTATGGCTACACCTTC
CASSIIIANYGYTF
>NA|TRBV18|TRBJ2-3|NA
TGTGCCAGCTCCTTCGGTGGAGATACGCAGTATTTT
CASSFGGDTQYF
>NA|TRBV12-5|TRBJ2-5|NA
TGTGCTAGTGGTGACAGCAATGGAGAGACCCAGTACTTC
CASGDSNGETQYF
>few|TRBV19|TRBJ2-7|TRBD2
TGTGCCAGTAGTATAGAAACTAGCGGGGGAACCGCTGGCGAGCAGTACTTC
CASSIETSGGTAGEQYF
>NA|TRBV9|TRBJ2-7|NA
TGTGCCAGCAGCCCCCGGAGGGGACAAACTAACTGCGAGCAGTACTTC
CASSPRRGQTNCEQYF
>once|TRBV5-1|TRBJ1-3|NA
TGCGCCAGCAGCTTGGAGGGGGGCAACTCTGGAAACACCATATATTTT
CASSLEGGNSGNTIYF
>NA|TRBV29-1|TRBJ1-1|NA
TGCAGCGTTGAAGGGGGACATCTGAACACTGAAGCTTTCTTT
CSVEGGHLNTEAFF
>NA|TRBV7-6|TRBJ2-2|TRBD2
TGTGCCAGCAGCTTAAGCCTAGCGGGTTTCAACACCGGGGAGCTGTTTTTT
CASSLSLAGFNTGELFF
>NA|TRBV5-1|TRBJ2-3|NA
TGCGCCAGCAGAGGAGGGGGCGACTGGGTGGCGACAGATACGCAGTATTTT
CASRGGGDWVATDTQYF
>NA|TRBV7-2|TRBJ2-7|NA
TGTGCCAGCAGCTCCCTGGACATCACCTACGAGCAGTACTTC
CASSSLDITYEQYF